This T cell receptor (beta chain) stems from a study of identical twins. Each CDR3 protein is one row after TCRdb ran MiXCR on the 5' RACE reads. The table records roughly 690,000 distinct CDR3 sequences, approximately 6% of them present only once. CDR3 length equals 14 residues. Germline CDR1 is SQVTM and CDR2 is ANQGSEA. After removal of 7 bases from V and 6 bases from J, the junction contained 11 bases not matched to a gene. This clonotype occurred many times. V is TRBV29-1 and J is TRBJ2-7; TRBD2 aligns across 11 bases. Sequenced: naive T cells sorted from blood. The sequence was collected from a man aged 18-30 years in good health. CDR3 sequence reads: CSDATSGREGEQYV. The CDR3 DNA is TGCAGCGATGCAACTAGCGGGAGAGAGGGCGAGCAGTACGTC.